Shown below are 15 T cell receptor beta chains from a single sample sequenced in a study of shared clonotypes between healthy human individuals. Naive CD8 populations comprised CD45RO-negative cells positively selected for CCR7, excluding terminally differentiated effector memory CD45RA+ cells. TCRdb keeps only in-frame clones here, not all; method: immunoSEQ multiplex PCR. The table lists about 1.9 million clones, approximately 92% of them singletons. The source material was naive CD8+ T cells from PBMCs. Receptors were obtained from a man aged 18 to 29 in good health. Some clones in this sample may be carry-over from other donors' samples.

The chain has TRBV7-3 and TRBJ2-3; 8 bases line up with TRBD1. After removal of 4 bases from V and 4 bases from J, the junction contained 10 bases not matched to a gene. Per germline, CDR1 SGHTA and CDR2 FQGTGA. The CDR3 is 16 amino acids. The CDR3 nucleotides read TGTGCCAGCAGCTCGGCGCCGCAGGGGGCTGCAGATACGCAGTATTTT. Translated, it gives CASSSAPQGAADTQYF.

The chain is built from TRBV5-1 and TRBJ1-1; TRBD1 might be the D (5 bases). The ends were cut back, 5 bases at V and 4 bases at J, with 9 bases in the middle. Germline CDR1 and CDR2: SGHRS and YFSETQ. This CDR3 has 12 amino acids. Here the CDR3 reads CASSKDSTEAFF. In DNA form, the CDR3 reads TGCGCCAGCAGTAAAGACAGCACTGAAGCTTTCTTT.

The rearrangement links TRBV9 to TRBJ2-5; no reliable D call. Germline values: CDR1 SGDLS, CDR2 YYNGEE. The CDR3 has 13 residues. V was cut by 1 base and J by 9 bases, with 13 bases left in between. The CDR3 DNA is TGTGCCAGCAGCGTATCGGATTGGGCGGCCCAGTACTTC. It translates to CASSVSDWAAQYF. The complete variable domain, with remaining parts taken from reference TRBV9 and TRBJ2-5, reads DSGVTQTPKHLITATGQRVTLRCSPRSGDLSVYWYQQSLDQGLQFLIQYYNGEERAKGNILERFSAQQFPDLHSELNLSSLELGDSALYFCASSVSDWAAQYFGPGTRLLVL.

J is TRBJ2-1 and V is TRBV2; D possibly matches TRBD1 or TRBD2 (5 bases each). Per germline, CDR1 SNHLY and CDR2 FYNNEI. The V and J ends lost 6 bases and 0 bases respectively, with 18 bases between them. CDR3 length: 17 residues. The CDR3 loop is CASREETQGISYNEQFF. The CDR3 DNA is TGTGCCAGCAGGGAGGAGACTCAGGGAATCTCCTACAATGAGCAGTTCTTC.

The CDR3 region is CSAGTVPYEQYF. In DNA form, the CDR3 reads TGCAGCGCTGGGACAGTCCCCTACGAGCAGTACTTC. The chain carries TRBV29-1 and TRBJ2-7, with TRBD1 matching over 7 bases. V shed 7 bases and J 2 bases; nucleotides not matched to a gene: 5. Germline CDR1 is SQVTM and CDR2 is ANQGSEA. The CDR3 runs to 12 residues.

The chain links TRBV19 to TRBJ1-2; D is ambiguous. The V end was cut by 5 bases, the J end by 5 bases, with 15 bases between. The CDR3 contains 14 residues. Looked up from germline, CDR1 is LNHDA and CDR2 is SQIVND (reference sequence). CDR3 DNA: TGTGCCAGTAGTCCCGGCTGGGCCGGGTATGGCTACACCTTC. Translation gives CASSPGWAGYGYTF.

CDR3 bases: TGTGCCAGCAGCCTCGCGGGGGCCACTACCAGCTACAATGAGCAGTTCTTC. Translated: CASSLAGATTSYNEQFF. The chain joins TRBV7-2 to TRBJ2-1; D may be TRBD2 (7 bases). CDR1 and CDR2 (germline): SGHTA, FQGNSA. The CDR3 contains 17 residues. V shed 5 bases and J shed 3 bases, with 20 bases lying between them.

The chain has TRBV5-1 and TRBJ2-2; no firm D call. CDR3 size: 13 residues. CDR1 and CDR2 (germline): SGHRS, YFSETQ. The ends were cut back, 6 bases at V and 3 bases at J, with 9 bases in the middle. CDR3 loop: CASNPAYTGELFF. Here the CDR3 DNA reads TGCGCCAGCAACCCGGCCTACACCGGGGAGCTGTTTTTT.

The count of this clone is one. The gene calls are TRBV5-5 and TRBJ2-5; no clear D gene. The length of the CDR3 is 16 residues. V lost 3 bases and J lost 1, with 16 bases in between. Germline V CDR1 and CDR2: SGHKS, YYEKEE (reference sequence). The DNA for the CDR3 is TGTGCCAGCAGCTCCATCCCTAACAGCGTCCAAGAGACCCAGTACTTC. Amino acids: CASSSIPNSVQETQYF.

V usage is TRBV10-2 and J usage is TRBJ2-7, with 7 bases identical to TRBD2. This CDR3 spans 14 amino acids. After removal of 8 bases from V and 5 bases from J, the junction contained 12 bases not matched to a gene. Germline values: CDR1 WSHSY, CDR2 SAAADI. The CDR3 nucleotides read TGCGCCAGCGCGGGCGCGGGAGCAGTCGACGAGCAGTACTTC. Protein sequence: CASAGAGAVDEQYF.

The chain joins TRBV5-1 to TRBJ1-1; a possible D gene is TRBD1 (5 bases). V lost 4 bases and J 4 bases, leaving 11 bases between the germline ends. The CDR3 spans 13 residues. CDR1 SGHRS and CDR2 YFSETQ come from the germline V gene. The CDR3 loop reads CASSPGGGTEAFF. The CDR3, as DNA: TGCGCCAGCAGCCCCGGTGGGGGCACTGAAGCTTTCTTT.

The CDR3 sequence: CASSQTGATEAFF. Written as DNA, the CDR3 is TGTGCCAGCAGCCAAACAGGGGCCACTGAAGCTTTCTTT. The chain employs TRBV28 and TRBJ1-1; 7 bases line up with TRBD1. In germline, CDR1 is MDHEN, CDR2 SYDVKM. The trim removed 6 bases at V and 4 bases at J, leaving 5 bases unmatched. The CDR3 runs 13 residues.

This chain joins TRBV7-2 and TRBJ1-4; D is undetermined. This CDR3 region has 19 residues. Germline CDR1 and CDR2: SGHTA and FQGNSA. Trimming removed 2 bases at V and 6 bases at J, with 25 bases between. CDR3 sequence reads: CASSLTTRRWLQPHEKLFF. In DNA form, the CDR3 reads TGTGCCAGCAGCTTAACGACGCGGAGGTGGTTACAGCCCCATGAAAAACTGTTTTTT.

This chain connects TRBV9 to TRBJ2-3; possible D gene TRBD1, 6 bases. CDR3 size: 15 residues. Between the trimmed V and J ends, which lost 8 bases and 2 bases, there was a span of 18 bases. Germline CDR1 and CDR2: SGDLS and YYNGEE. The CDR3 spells CASGPGGHLTDTQYF. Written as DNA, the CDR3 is TGTGCCAGTGGGCCTGGGGGACACCTCACAGATACGCAGTATTTT.

The CDR3 protein is CASSSFGGTSGRTDTQYF. The DNA for the CDR3 is TGTGCCAGCAGCTCCTTCGGGGGGACTAGCGGGAGAACAGATACGCAGTATTTT. This chain uses TRBV7-9 with TRBJ2-3; 14 bases are shared with TRBD2. The CDR3 covers 18 residues. Germline V gives CDR1 SEHNR, CDR2 FQNEAQ (reference sequence). Losses at the gene ends were 4 bases for V and 3 bases for J; bases not matched to a gene: 9.